This T cell receptor (beta chain) originates from a study of blood T cells in healthy people across ages. A second PCR of 7 to 11 cycles used a sample-barcoded 5' primer and a J-beta primer mix. MiXCR, run by TCRdb on the 5' RACE reads, gives a single entry per CDR3 protein. The sample lists over 450,000 distinct CDR3 sequences; 20% to 30% were seen once. The data also belong to a second study, concerning T cells of mothers and their children. That study adds: Three healthy Caucasian mothers and their six children donated.

The TCR was taken from a boy between 10 and 17 years old in good health. Sequencing used blood.

The CDR3: CASSRLAGNSYEQYF. CDR3 nucleotide sequence: TGCGCCAGCAGCCGACTAGCGGGAAACTCCTACGAGCAGTACTTC. The chain combines TRBV4-3 with TRBJ2-7, with 11 bases matching TRBD2. With V trimmed by 4 bases and J by 0 bases, 2 bases remained unmatched. The CDR3 length is 15 residues. CDR1 LGHNA and CDR2 YSLEER come from the germline V gene.